This T cell receptor beta chain was captured in a study of patients and donors after allogeneic stem cell transplantation (dated by TCRdb to 2019 to 2021). This clonotype came up a few times. Its antigen target is currently unknown. Per-nucleotide qualities are absent, and no much larger clonotype sits a single base away. The library was generated by RT-PCR. The run used a NextSeq 550. TCRdb reran the public reads through fastp at Q25 and MiXCR, keeping productive beta chains. Entries are consolidated by CDR3 protein sequence, retaining the most common genes and DNA. Here the sample has roughly 960,000 distinct CDR3 sequences; under 20% occur a single time. The top ten constitute around 6% of the sample. In the germline V gene, CDR1 corresponds to SGHTA and CDR2 to FQGNSA. The cysteine opens and the phenylalanine closes a CDR3 of 15 amino acids. Only the CDR3 DNA is retained, 45 bases long and in frame from the first base. V lost 5 bases and J lost 6 bases, and the count of bases not matched to a germline gene is 8.

This receptor was taken from a human donor who was either an allogeneic HSCT recipient or a stem cell or donor lymphocyte infusion donor (not recorded which). It is not recorded whose cells these are; they may come from a transplant donor. Sequenced sample: blood, either unsorted or a sorted T cell fraction (not recorded which). In this chain, TRBV7-2 is recombined with TRBJ2-1; TRBD2 aligns with 9 central bases. The CDR3 protein sequence reads: CASSASGGFSNEQFF. The DNA sequence reads TGTGCCAGCAGCGCAAGCGGGGGGTTCTCCAATGAGCAGTTCTTC. Supplemented by the reference TRBV7-2 and TRBJ2-1 proteins around the CDR3, the complete variable domain is GAGVSQSPSNKVTEKGKDVELRCDPISGHTALYWYRQSLGQGLEFLIYFQGNSAPDKSGLPSDRFSAERTGGSVSTLTIQRTQQEDSAVYLCASSASGGFSNEQFFGPGTRLTVL.